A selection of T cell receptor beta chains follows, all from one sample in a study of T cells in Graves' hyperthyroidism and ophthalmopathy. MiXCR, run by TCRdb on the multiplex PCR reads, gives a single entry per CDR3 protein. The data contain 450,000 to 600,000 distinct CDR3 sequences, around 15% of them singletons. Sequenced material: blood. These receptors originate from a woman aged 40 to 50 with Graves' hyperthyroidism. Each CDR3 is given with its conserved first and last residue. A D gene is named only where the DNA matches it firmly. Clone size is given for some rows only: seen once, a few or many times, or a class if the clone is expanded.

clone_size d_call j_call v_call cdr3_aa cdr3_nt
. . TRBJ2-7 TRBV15 CATSVKPGGTTYEQYF TGTGCCACCAGCGTAAAACCGGGCGGGACCACCTACGAGCAGTACTTC
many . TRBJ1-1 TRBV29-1 CSVEVGGLTEAFF TGCAGCGTTGAAGTGGGGGGGCTTACTGAAGCTTTCTTT
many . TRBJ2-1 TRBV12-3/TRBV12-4 CASSSDQGGYNEQFF TGTGCCAGCAGTTCTGATCAGGGGGGTTACAATGAGCAGTTCTTC
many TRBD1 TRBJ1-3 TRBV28 CASSLSGQRNTIYF TGTGCCAGCAGTTTATCGGGACAGAGGAACACCATATATTTT
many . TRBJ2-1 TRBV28 CASTGTAINEQFF TGTGCCAGCACCGGGACGGCGATCAATGAGCAGTTCTTC
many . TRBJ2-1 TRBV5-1 CASSLGQPYNEQFF TGCGCCAGCAGCTTAGGACAGCCGTACAATGAGCAGTTCTTC
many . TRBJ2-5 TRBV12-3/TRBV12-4 CASSLGYGETQYF TGTGCCAGCAGTTTAGGGTACGGGGAGACCCAGTACTTC
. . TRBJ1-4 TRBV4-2 CASSQDRDEKLFF TGTGCCAGCAGCCAAGATCGTGATGAAAAACTGTTTTTT
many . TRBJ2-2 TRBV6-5 CASSYGLSGELFF TGTGCCAGCAGTTACGGTCTGTCGGGGGAGCTGTTTTTT
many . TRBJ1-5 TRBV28 CASISGGNQPQHF TGTGCCAGCATCTCGGGGGGGAATCAGCCCCAGCATTTT
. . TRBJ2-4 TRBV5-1 CASSQGSTKNIQYF TGCGCCAGCAGCCAAGGGTCGACCAAAAACATTCAGTACTTC
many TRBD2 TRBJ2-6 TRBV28 CASRPGTGGTSGSELNSGANVLTF TGTGCCAGCAGACCAGGGACAGGAGGGACTAGCGGGAGCGAACTAAACTCTGGGGCCAACGTCCTGACTTTC
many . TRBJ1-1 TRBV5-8 CASRRDQNTEAFF TGTGCCAGCAGGCGGGATCAGAACACTGAAGCTTTCTTT
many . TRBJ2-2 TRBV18 CASSPRWQQNTGELFF TGTGCCAGCTCACCACGGTGGCAGCAGAACACCGGGGAGCTGTTTTTT
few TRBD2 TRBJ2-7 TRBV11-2 CASSLDAGAYEQYF TGTGCCAGCAGCTTAGATGCGGGGGCCTACGAGCAGTACTTC
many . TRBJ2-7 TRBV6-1 CASSEGPSSYEQYF TGTGCCAGCAGTGAAGGGCCGAGCTCCTACGAGCAGTACTTC
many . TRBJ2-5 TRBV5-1 CASSLGYGSEQETQYF TGCGCCAGCAGCTTGGGGTACGGGAGTGAGCAAGAGACCCAGTACTTC
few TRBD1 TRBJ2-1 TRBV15 CATSPQSGQGHNEQFF TGTGCCACCAGCCCACAGTCGGGACAGGGCCACAATGAGCAGTTCTTC
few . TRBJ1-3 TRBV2 CASSDAGAGNTIYF TGTGCCAGCAGTGACGCGGGAGCTGGAAACACCATATATTTT
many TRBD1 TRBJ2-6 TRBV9 CASSVGGTAGANVLTF TGTGCCAGCAGCGTAGGAGGGACAGCTGGGGCCAACGTCCTGACTTTC
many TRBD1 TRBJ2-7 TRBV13 CASSRGTGAYEQYF TGTGCCAGCAGCCGAGGGACAGGGGCCTACGAGCAGTACTTC
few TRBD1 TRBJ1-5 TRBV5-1 CASSETGTDAHF TGCGCCAGCAGCGAGACCGGGACAGACGCGCATTTT
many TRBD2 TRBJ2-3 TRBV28 CASRSGLAGPTDTQYF TGTGCCAGCAGATCCGGACTAGCGGGTCCCACAGATACGCAGTATTTT
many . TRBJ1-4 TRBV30 CAWTGGNEKLFF TGTGCCTGGACGGGGGGTAATGAAAAACTGTTTTTT
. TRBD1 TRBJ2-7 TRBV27 CASSLSTGTSSYEQYF TGTGCCAGCAGTTTGTCGACAGGGACGAGCTCCTACGAGCAGTACTTC
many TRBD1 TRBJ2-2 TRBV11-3 CASSLYAGGNTGELFF TGTGCCAGCAGCTTATACGCAGGGGGAAACACCGGGGAGCTGTTTTTT